The 15 T cell receptor beta chains in this list originate from one sample, sequenced in a study of control samples from healthy donors and cancer patients. Produced via immunoSEQ multiplex PCR; TCRdb's table is partial and in-frame only. The table has roughly 130,000 clones, 75% to 95% seen once. The sequenced sample consisted of blood. The receptor source for this set is a man in his late teens or twenties in good health.

The V gene is TRBV9, the J gene TRBJ1-1, with a tentative D call TRBD1 (6 bases). In germline, CDR1 is SGDLS, CDR2 YYNGEE. CDR3 length: 15 residues. The V and J ends lost 0 bases and 4 bases respectively, with 13 bases between them. CDR3 nucleotide sequence: TGTGCCAGCAGCGTAGCTGGGGGGGCTGTCACTGAAGCTTTCTTT. It codes for CASSVAGGAVTEAFF.

The V gene is TRBV7-6, the J gene TRBJ2-1, with 7 bases fitting TRBD2. This CDR3 region has 15 residues. Per germline, CDR1 SGHVS and CDR2 FNYEAQ. J gave up 5 bases and V 1 base, and 5 bases lay outside the gene matches. CDR3 amino acids: CASSLVGLEDNEQFF. The CDR3 DNA sequence: TGTGCCAGCAGCTTAGTTGGACTAGAGGACAATGAGCAGTTCTTC. The full variable domain, in which reference TRBV7-6 and TRBJ2-1 provide the parts outside the CDR3, is GAGVSQSPRYKVTKRGQDVALRCDPISGHVSLYWYRQALGQGPEFLTYFNYEAQQDKSGLPNDRFSAERPEGSISTLTIQRTEQRDSAMYRCASSLVGLEDNEQFFGPGTRLTVL.

The rearrangement uses TRBV5-5 and TRBJ1-6; D is ambiguous. This CDR3 is 12 amino acids long. Trimming shortened V by 4 bases and J by 8 bases, and 7 bases separated the two germline ends. Germline values: CDR1 SGHKS, CDR2 YYEKEE (reference sequence). Here the CDR3 reads CASSTYDSPLHF. For the CDR3, the DNA is TGTGCCAGCAGCACGTACGATTCACCCCTCCACTTT. Filled out from reference TRBV5-5 and TRBJ1-6, the complete variable domain reads DAGVTQSPTHLIKTRGQQVTLRCSPISGHKSVSWYQQVLGQGPQFIFQYYEKEERGRGNFPDRFSARQFPNYSSELNVNALLLGDSALYLCASSTYDSPLHFGNGTRLTVT.

The V gene is TRBV29-1, the J gene TRBJ1-1; D gene uncertain. Germline-derived CDR1 and CDR2 are SQVTM and ANQGSEA. Trimming stripped 1 base from V and 0 bases from J, with 3 bases between. This CDR3 has 12 amino acids. CDR3 bases: TGCAGCGTTGAAGGAATGAACACTGAAGCTTTCTTT. Encoded protein: CSVEGMNTEAFF.

V usage is TRBV19 and J usage is TRBJ1-2; D is unclear. CDR3 length equals 15 residues. CDR1 is LNHDA, CDR2 SQIVND, per germline (reference sequence). Trimming pared 1 base from V and 3 bases from J, leaving 12 bases between. This chain's CDR3 is CASSIAFREDYGYTF. CDR3 sequence (DNA): TGTGCCAGTAGTATAGCGTTCCGGGAGGACTATGGCTACACCTTC.

V gene TRBV9 combines with J gene TRBJ2-3, with D unresolved. Germline-derived CDR1 and CDR2 are SGDLS and YYNGEE. V lost 0 bases, J lost 2 bases, and 13 bases lay in between. The CDR3 totals 16 residues. In DNA, the CDR3 is TGTGCCAGCAGCGTAGATACCGGCCTAATCACAGATACGCAGTATTTT. It codes for CASSVDTGLITDTQYF.

The CDR3 sequence is CASGTGANNEQFF. The CDR3 DNA reads TGTGCCAGCGGGACGGGAGCGAACAATGAGCAGTTCTTC. The V gene is TRBV9, the J gene TRBJ2-1; D perhaps matches TRBD2 (6 bases). The CDR3 has 13 amino acids. In germline, CDR1 is SGDLS, CDR2 YYNGEE. The V gene lost 7 bases and the J gene lost 5 bases, with 13 bases spanning the gap.

The rearrangement links TRBV19 to TRBJ1-4; D gene uncertain. The V end lost 2 bases, the J end lost 10 bases, and 14 bases lay between the germline ends. The germline CDR1 and CDR2 sequences are LNHDA and SQIVND (reference sequence). This CDR3 spans 14 amino acids. In DNA, the CDR3 is TGTGCCAGTAGTATACAGCCGGGGTTAGTAAAACTGTTTTTT. Translated, it gives CASSIQPGLVKLFF. The full variable domain, rest sourced from reference TRBV19 and TRBJ1-4, is DGGITQSPKYLFRKEGQNVTLSCEQNLNHDAMYWYRQDPGQGLRLIYYSQIVNDFQKGDIAEGYSVSREKKESFPLTVTSAQKNPTAFYLCASSIQPGLVKLFFGSGTQLSVL.

This chain joins TRBV6-1 and TRBJ2-7, with D uncertain. Trimming pared 2 bases from V and 3 bases from J, leaving 8 bases between. The CDR3 contains 13 residues. Per the germline V gene, CDR1 is MNHNS and CDR2 is SASEGT. CDR3 nucleotides: TGTGCCAGCAGTGAAAACTCGTACTACGAGCAGTACGTC. Protein: CASSENSYYEQYV.

The CDR3 DNA sequence: TGTGCCAGCAGCTTAGCGGGACAGGTGATGGGAGATACGCAGTATTTT. Amino acids: CASSLAGQVMGDTQYF. The chain combines TRBV7-9 with TRBJ2-3, with TRBD1 matching 8 bases. The germline V gene has CDR1 SEHNR and CDR2 FQNEAQ (reference sequence). V was pared by 0 bases and J by 5 bases, with 7 bases of the junction left unmatched. The CDR3 extends over 16 amino acids.

The chain recombines TRBV27 with TRBJ2-7; the D gene is possibly TRBD1 (6 bases). The germline V gene encodes CDR1 MNHEY and CDR2 SMNVEV (reference sequence). This CDR3 comprises 16 residues. V was shortened by 5 bases and J by 9 bases, with 26 bases between the two germline ends. CDR3 in DNA: TGTGCCAGCAGTCTGAGGGGGTCGCCGGGTAAGGACGCGCAGTACTTC. Its translation is CASSLRGSPGKDAQYF.

This rearrangement joins TRBV19 to TRBJ1-1; no firm D call. V lost 4 bases, J lost 0 bases, and 9 bases lay in between. This CDR3 has 14 residues. Germline lookup yields CDR1 LNHDA and CDR2 SQIVND (reference sequence). CDR3 region: CASSTDHLNTEAFF. CDR3 in DNA: TGTGCCAGTAGTACCGACCACCTGAACACTGAAGCTTTCTTT.

The rearrangement uses TRBV27 and TRBJ1-6; D is possibly TRBD1 (5 bases). The CDR3 covers 14 residues. Germline loops: CDR1 MNHEY, CDR2 SMNVEV (reference sequence). V was clipped by 3 bases and J by 4 bases, with 7 bases between them. The chain's CDR3 is CASSFREYNSPLHF. The CDR3 DNA follows: TGTGCCAGCAGTTTCAGGGAATATAATTCACCCCTCCACTTT.

This clone came up once. The chain recombines TRBV4-3 with TRBJ2-1; 13 nucleotides agree with TRBD2. Germline V CDR1 and CDR2: LGHNA, YSLEER. CDR3 length: 16 amino acids. The V segment lost 0 bases and the J segment 10 bases; nucleotides outside the gene matches: 6. In DNA, the CDR3 is TGCGCCAGCAGCCAAGATCAGGGACTAGCGGGAAACGAGCAGTTCTTC. Amino acids: CASSQDQGLAGNEQFF.

This clone was found a few times. The chain has TRBV10-3 and TRBJ2-2; TRBD2 matches at 11 bases. The CDR3 has 18 residues. Germline CDR1 reads ENHRY; CDR2 reads SYGVKD. V dropped 0 bases and J dropped 0; count of bases not matched to a gene: 3. CDR3 in amino acids: CAISESGLAGANTGELFF. As DNA, the CDR3 is TGTGCCATCAGTGAGTCCGGACTAGCGGGCGCGAACACCGGGGAGCTGTTTTTT.